The rows below give T cell receptor beta chains drawn from one sample of a study of CD8 T cells in ankylosing spondylitis. Via MiXCR, TCRdb re-called the 5' RACE reads, giving one row per CDR3 protein. The profile covers some 130,000 distinct CDR3 sequences, with around 15% appearing a single time and under 3% taken by the ten largest. The sequencing sample was made of blood, either unsorted or a sorted T cell fraction (not recorded which). All receptors derive from a female donor with ankylosing spondylitis or in good health (not recorded which). Each CDR3 is given with its conserved first and last residue. Each record gives: J gene, D gene, clone size, V gene, CDR3 DNA, CDR3 protein. The D gene is left open where the match is weak. Expanded clones are given a class, and other clones once, few, many or no size at all.

j_gene: TRBJ2-7; d_gene: NA; abundance: many; v_gene: TRBV20-1; CDR3nt: TGCAGTGCTAGAGGGGAGGCCCGGAGGGACGAGCAGTACTTC; CDR3aa: CSARGEARRDEQYF
j_gene: TRBJ1-2; d_gene: NA; abundance: few; v_gene: TRBV20-1; CDR3nt: TGCAGTGCTCTCAGGGTCGCTAACTATGGCTACACCTTC; CDR3aa: CSALRVANYGYTF
j_gene: TRBJ1-2; d_gene: TRBD1; abundance: NA; v_gene: TRBV2; CDR3nt: TGTGCCAGCAGTGACCGAGGACAGGGATACTATGGCTACACCTTC; CDR3aa: CASSDRGQGYYGYTF
j_gene: TRBJ2-5; d_gene: TRBD1; abundance: NA; v_gene: TRBV28; CDR3nt: TGTGCCAGCACCTCGACAGGGCGAGAGACCCAGTACTTC; CDR3aa: CASTSTGRETQYF
j_gene: TRBJ1-4; d_gene: NA; abundance: few; v_gene: TRBV6-5; CDR3nt: TGTGCCAGCAGTTACAGACCCGGCAGGCCTAATGAAAAACTGTTTTTT; CDR3aa: CASSYRPGRPNEKLFF
j_gene: TRBJ2-2; d_gene: NA; abundance: few; v_gene: TRBV6-1; CDR3nt: TGTGCCAGCAGTGAAGTCTGGGGGGGCTGGAGCACCGGGGAGCTGTTTTTT; CDR3aa: CASSEVWGGWSTGELFF
j_gene: TRBJ2-2; d_gene: NA; abundance: many; v_gene: TRBV7-2; CDR3nt: TGTGCCAGCAGCTTACTTTACTCGGGGGCCGGGGAGCTGTTTTTT; CDR3aa: CASSLLYSGAGELFF
j_gene: TRBJ1-1; d_gene: NA; abundance: NA; v_gene: TRBV20-1; CDR3nt: TGCAGTGCTAGGACCAGGAACACTGAAACTTTCTTT; CDR3aa: CSARTRNTETFF
j_gene: TRBJ1-1; d_gene: NA; abundance: NA; v_gene: TRBV9; CDR3nt: TGTGCCAGCAGCGTGGGCGGGACATTGGGCGACACTGAAGCTTTCTTT; CDR3aa: CASSVGGTLGDTEAFF
j_gene: TRBJ2-7; d_gene: NA; abundance: once; v_gene: TRBV11-2; CDR3nt: TGTGCCAGCAGCCCCGGAGACCGGCACAGGGCGAGCTCCTACGAGCAGTACTTC; CDR3aa: CASSPGDRHRASSYEQYF
j_gene: TRBJ2-2; d_gene: NA; abundance: few; v_gene: TRBV27; CDR3nt: TGTGCCAGCAGCTGGACCCGGCCCACCGGGGAGCTGTTTTTT; CDR3aa: CASSWTRPTGELFF
j_gene: TRBJ2-3; d_gene: NA; abundance: NA; v_gene: TRBV5-1; CDR3nt: TGCGCCAGCAGGACAGTCCGGGAAGGATCAGATACGCAGTATTTT; CDR3aa: CASRTVREGSDTQYF
j_gene: TRBJ2-3; d_gene: NA; abundance: NA; v_gene: TRBV5-5; CDR3nt: TGTGCCAGCAGCTTGGGAAAGTTCAGGGGGGACCTCACAGATACGCAGTATTTT; CDR3aa: CASSLGKFRGDLTDTQYF
j_gene: TRBJ2-7; d_gene: NA; abundance: NA; v_gene: TRBV5-4; CDR3nt: TGTGCCAGCAGCTCACCGGGACGCCAGGGGCGCGAGCAGTACTTC; CDR3aa: CASSSPGRQGREQYF
j_gene: TRBJ2-7; d_gene: TRBD2; abundance: many; v_gene: TRBV5-1; CDR3nt: TGCGCCAGCAGCTTCTCCCCGGGAGGGACACAAGGCTCCTACGAGCAGTACTTC; CDR3aa: CASSFSPGGTQGSYEQYF
j_gene: TRBJ2-4; d_gene: NA; abundance: few; v_gene: TRBV2; CDR3nt: TGTGCCAGCAGTGACCCACTAGGGGCCAAAAACATTCAGTACTTC; CDR3aa: CASSDPLGAKNIQYF
j_gene: TRBJ2-1; d_gene: NA; abundance: many; v_gene: TRBV5-6; CDR3nt: TGTGCCAGCAGCTTGATGGTGGGAGGATACAATGAGCAGTTCTTC; CDR3aa: CASSLMVGGYNEQFF
j_gene: TRBJ2-1; d_gene: NA; abundance: many; v_gene: TRBV4-2; CDR3nt: TGTGCCAGCAGCCAAGAGGAGGGAAGGGGCTCCTACAATGAGCAGTTCTTC; CDR3aa: CASSQEEGRGSYNEQFF
j_gene: TRBJ2-1; d_gene: NA; abundance: NA; v_gene: TRBV7-2; CDR3nt: TGTGCCAGCAGCCAACAACGTCCGCGAGGGCATGAGCAGTTCTTC; CDR3aa: CASSQQRPRGHEQFF
j_gene: TRBJ1-2; d_gene: NA; abundance: NA; v_gene: TRBV2; CDR3nt: TGTGCCAGCAGTGAAGAACAGGGTCCCTACGGCTACACCTTC; CDR3aa: CASSEEQGPYGYTF
j_gene: TRBJ2-3; d_gene: TRBD2; abundance: NA; v_gene: TRBV5-4; CDR3nt: TGTGCCAGCAGCCGGACTAGCGAACTAAGGGGTACGCAGTATTTT; CDR3aa: CASSRTSELRGTQYF
j_gene: TRBJ2-7; d_gene: TRBD2; abundance: many; v_gene: TRBV2; CDR3nt: TGTGCCAGCGGGGTAGCGGGGGTGATAACCTACGAGCAGTACTTC; CDR3aa: CASGVAGVITYEQYF
j_gene: TRBJ1-4; d_gene: TRBD1; abundance: NA; v_gene: TRBV11-1; CDR3nt: TGTGCCAGCAGCTTAGGGAGTACAGGGGGCTTGACCCGGAACAATGAAAAACTGTTTTTT; CDR3aa: CASSLGSTGGLTRNNEKLFF
j_gene: TRBJ1-6; d_gene: NA; abundance: NA; v_gene: TRBV12-3/TRBV12-4; CDR3nt: TGTGCCAGCAGTCCCCGAGGGTCTGACAGGAGGGTCAACTCACCCCTCCACTTT; CDR3aa: CASSPRGSDRRVNSPLHF
j_gene: TRBJ2-1; d_gene: NA; abundance: NA; v_gene: TRBV5-1; CDR3nt: TGCGCCAGCAGCTTGGGGGGGTTGACCACTGAGCAGTTCTTC; CDR3aa: CASSLGGLTTEQFF
j_gene: TRBJ1-2; d_gene: NA; abundance: many; v_gene: TRBV20-1; CDR3nt: TGCAGTGCAAAGTCGGGCGTTGGCTATGGCTACACCTTC; CDR3aa: CSAKSGVGYGYTF
j_gene: TRBJ2-3; d_gene: NA; abundance: many; v_gene: TRBV6-6; CDR3nt: TGTGCCAGCAGGCGAACACGGGGAGATACGCAGTATTTT; CDR3aa: CASRRTRGDTQYF
j_gene: TRBJ2-7; d_gene: TRBD2; abundance: few; v_gene: TRBV5-1; CDR3nt: TGCGCCAGCAGCCCACGATTGGGACTAGCGGGAGAGCTCGAGCAGTACTTC; CDR3aa: CASSPRLGLAGELEQYF
j_gene: TRBJ1-5; d_gene: NA; abundance: NA; v_gene: TRBV7-2; CDR3nt: TGTGCCAGCAGCACCCGGTCAGGGGACAATCAGCCCCAGCATTTT; CDR3aa: CASSTRSGDNQPQHF
j_gene: TRBJ2-3; d_gene: TRBD1; abundance: few; v_gene: TRBV12-3/TRBV12-4; CDR3nt: TGTGCCAGCAATCTTCCGGGACAGGACACAGATACGCAGTATTTT; CDR3aa: CASNLPGQDTDTQYF
j_gene: TRBJ1-1; d_gene: NA; abundance: many; v_gene: TRBV5-1; CDR3nt: TGCGCCAGCAGCTTCAAGGACACCAACACTGAAGCTTTCTTT; CDR3aa: CASSFKDTNTEAFF
j_gene: TRBJ1-4; d_gene: NA; abundance: NA; v_gene: TRBV5-5; CDR3nt: TGTGCCAGCAGCTTGGACATCGGGGGCACGGGAAAACTGTTTTTT; CDR3aa: CASSLDIGGTGKLFF
j_gene: TRBJ1-4; d_gene: NA; abundance: few; v_gene: TRBV20-1; CDR3nt: TGCAGTGCCTCCCGGGCAACTAATGAAAAACTGTTTTTT; CDR3aa: CSASRATNEKLFF
j_gene: TRBJ1-1; d_gene: NA; abundance: many; v_gene: TRBV28; CDR3nt: TGTGCCAGCAGAAGGTTCGAAGCTGAAGCTTTCTTT; CDR3aa: CASRRFEAEAFF
j_gene: TRBJ2-7; d_gene: NA; abundance: many; v_gene: TRBV20-1; CDR3nt: TGCAGTGCTAGAGTGCCGGGAGTCTACGAGCAGTACTTC; CDR3aa: CSARVPGVYEQYF
j_gene: TRBJ1-4; d_gene: NA; abundance: few; v_gene: TRBV5-1; CDR3nt: TGCGCCAGCAGCTGGGGGGGAGCAACTAATGAAAAACTGTTTTTT; CDR3aa: CASSWGGATNEKLFF
j_gene: TRBJ2-1; d_gene: NA; abundance: few; v_gene: TRBV12-3/TRBV12-4; CDR3nt: TGTGCCAGCAGTTTTGGAGAGTACTACAATGAGCAGTTCTTC; CDR3aa: CASSFGEYYNEQFF
j_gene: TRBJ1-5; d_gene: NA; abundance: many; v_gene: TRBV5-1; CDR3nt: TGCGCCAGCAGCTTGGCCGGTGATCAGCCCCAGCATTTT; CDR3aa: CASSLAGDQPQHF
j_gene: TRBJ2-2; d_gene: TRBD1; abundance: many; v_gene: TRBV24-1; CDR3nt: TGTGCCACGGGACAGGGAAACACCGGGGAGCTGTTTTTT; CDR3aa: CATGQGNTGELFF
j_gene: TRBJ2-3; d_gene: NA; abundance: many; v_gene: TRBV7-2; CDR3nt: TGTGCCAGCAGTTTTGGGGGGACAGATACGCAGTATTTT; CDR3aa: CASSFGGTDTQYF
j_gene: TRBJ1-5; d_gene: TRBD1; abundance: few; v_gene: TRBV2; CDR3nt: TGTGCCAGCAGTGAAGAGGACAGGGTAGGACAGCCCCAGCATTTT; CDR3aa: CASSEEDRVGQPQHF
j_gene: TRBJ1-4; d_gene: NA; abundance: many; v_gene: TRBV3-1; CDR3nt: TGTGCCAGCAGCCAAAGGGGACACTTTAATGAAAAACTGTTTTTT; CDR3aa: CASSQRGHFNEKLFF
j_gene: TRBJ2-3; d_gene: NA; abundance: many; v_gene: TRBV5-1; CDR3nt: TGCGCCAGCAGCTTTCTTGGGGGCGGGTCCGCAGATACGCAGTATTTT; CDR3aa: CASSFLGGGSADTQYF
j_gene: TRBJ1-1; d_gene: TRBD1; abundance: many; v_gene: TRBV20-1; CDR3nt: TGCAGTGCTCCGGGACAGGGGGTCTCTGAAGCTTTCTTT; CDR3aa: CSAPGQGVSEAFF
j_gene: TRBJ1-4; d_gene: NA; abundance: many; v_gene: TRBV12-3/TRBV12-4; CDR3nt: TGTGCCAGCTCTAGAACGTGGGGGGCTAATGAAAAACTGTTTTTT; CDR3aa: CASSRTWGANEKLFF
j_gene: TRBJ2-7; d_gene: NA; abundance: NA; v_gene: TRBV7-8; CDR3nt: TGTGCCAGCAGCTTATCGGGTTCCGGCATCTACGAGCAGTACTTC; CDR3aa: CASSLSGSGIYEQYF
j_gene: TRBJ2-2; d_gene: NA; abundance: many; v_gene: TRBV6-1; CDR3nt: TGTGCCAGGGGGTCGGGGGTAACCGGGGAGCTGTTTTTT; CDR3aa: CARGSGVTGELFF
j_gene: TRBJ1-5; d_gene: NA; abundance: few; v_gene: TRBV7-2; CDR3nt: TGTGCCAGCAGCTTCGGTTCACTCTTGGGCAATCAGCCCCAGCATTTT; CDR3aa: CASSFGSLLGNQPQHF